The next 13 T cell receptor beta chains were all read from a single sample in a study of T cell responses to AZD1222 COVID-19 vaccine (dated by TCRdb to the early 2020s). The method was the immunoSEQ multiplex PCR assay. Here the immuneACCESS table is served through TCRdb, limited to in-frame sequences with V and J called. Missing clones are a known gap in these copies; in checked studies unresolved V genes cover under half, and the rest lacks a known reason. Across this sample there are tens of thousands of clones, with roughly 80% seen only once. The ten top clones hold more than 13% of the sample. Per the publication, the time point label means: about 28 days (+/-7) after the second vaccine dose. Sequenced here: peripheral blood, sampled 28 days after the second AZD1222 dose. The receptors stem from an adult who received the AZD1222 COVID-19 vaccine.

This chain joins TRBV5-6 and TRBJ2-3, with D maybe TRBD1 (5 bases). With 0 bases removed from V and 3 bases from J, the gap between germline ends came to 8 bases. This CDR3 comprises 14 residues. Germline V gene sequence: CDR1 SGHDT, CDR2 YYEEEE. CDR3 residues: CASSLGTGTDTQYF. Here the CDR3 DNA reads TGTGCCAGCAGCTTGGGCACAGGAACAGATACGCAGTATTTT.

The rearrangement links TRBV6-5 to TRBJ2-7, with TRBD1 identical over 7 bases. This CDR3 has 14 amino acids. The germline gives CDR1 MNHEY, CDR2 SVGAGI. The V gene end was trimmed by 4 bases and the J gene end by 0 bases; junction bases not matched to a gene: 3. In nucleotides, the CDR3 is TGTGCCAGCAGTTCATGGGACAGCTCCTACGAGCAGTACTTC. Translated, it gives CASSSWDSSYEQYF.

The chain uses TRBV10-1 and TRBJ1-5; the D is unclear. Germline V gives CDR1 WNHNN, CDR2 SYGVQD (reference sequence). V was clipped by 3 bases and J by 0 bases, with 9 bases between them. This CDR3 has 15 residues. CDR3 region: CASSDRTNSNQPQHF. CDR3 DNA sequence: TGCGCCAGCAGTGATCGCACGAATAGCAATCAGCCCCAGCATTTT.

The V gene is TRBV18, the J gene TRBJ1-6; D unresolved. The germline V and J ends were trimmed by 3 bases and 0 bases, with 12 bases remaining between them. The CDR3 spans 17 residues. Germline CDR1 is KGHSH and CDR2 is LQKENI. The CDR3: CASSPLAASSYNSPLHF. The CDR3 DNA follows: TGTGCCAGCTCACCCCTCGCGGCCAGCTCCTATAATTCACCCCTCCACTTT. The whole variable domain, remainder taken from reference TRBV18 and TRBJ1-6, is NAGVMQNPRHLVRRRGQEARLRCSPMKGHSHVYWYRQLPEEGLKFMVYLQKENIIDESGMPKERFSAEFPKEGPSILRIQQVVRGDSAAYFCASSPLAASSYNSPLHFGNGTRLTVT.

The rearrangement links TRBV6-2 or TRBV6-3 to TRBJ2-3, with TRBD2 as a possible D gene (6 bases). The CDR3 length is 14 residues. Germline-derived CDR1 and CDR2 are MNHEY and SVGEGT. The V end lost 2 bases, the J end lost 4 bases, and 10 bases lay between the germline ends. The CDR3 protein is CASSYTGVPDTQYF. The CDR3 DNA reads as TGTGCCAGCAGTTACACGGGGGTCCCAGATACGCAGTATTTT.

The chain carries TRBV16 and TRBJ1-4, with D hard to call. CDR1 and CDR2 from the germline V gene are KGHSY and FQNENV. V was clipped by 7 bases and J by 0 bases, with 12 bases between them. The CDR3 has 15 residues. Here the CDR3 reads CASKKDVATNEKLFF. The DNA of the CDR3 is TGTGCCAGCAAAAAGGACGTTGCAACTAATGAAAAACTGTTTTTT.

The genes are TRBV19 and TRBJ1-1; TRBD1 is a possible D gene (6 bases). Germline V gene data show CDR1 as LNHDA and CDR2 as SQIVND (reference sequence). The CDR3 is made up of 14 amino acids. V gave up 8 bases and J gave up 0 bases, with 13 bases separating them. CDR3 residues: CASARRGVNTEAFF. The CDR3 DNA follows: TGTGCCAGTGCGCGCAGGGGCGTGAACACTGAAGCTTTCTTT. The whole variable domain, filled in from reference TRBV19 and TRBJ1-1, reads DGGITQSPKYLFRKEGQNVTLSCEQNLNHDAMYWYRQDPGQGLRLIYYSQIVNDFQKGDIAEGYSVSREKKESFPLTVTSAQKNPTAFYLCASARRGVNTEAFFGQGTRLTVV.

Here the CDR3 reads CASSPLFGGNTEAFF. DNA of the CDR3: TGTGCCAGCAGCCCCTTATTCGGAGGGAACACTGAAGCTTTCTTT. The chain carries TRBV3-1 (or the pseudogene TRBV3-2) and TRBJ1-1; D is unresolved. Germline values: CDR1 LGHDT, CDR2 YNNKEL (reference sequence). The CDR3 has 15 residues. V was trimmed by 4 bases and J by 1 base, leaving 13 bases between them.

The rearrangement uses TRBV6-6 and TRBJ1-6; maybe TRBD1 (5 bases). Germline V gene sequence: CDR1 MNHNY, CDR2 SVGAGI (reference sequence). The CDR3 runs 14 residues. Between the trimmed V and J ends, which lost 2 bases and 10 bases, there was a span of 12 bases. The CDR3 sequence is CASSYRHKGSPLHF. The CDR3 nucleotides are TGTGCCAGCAGTTACCGCCACAAGGGGTCACCCCTCCACTTT.

This clone was seen once. The chain recombines TRBV5-1 with TRBJ2-3; D gene unclear. Trimming left V 0 bases short and J 1 base short, with 6 bases between. The CDR3 is made up of 14 amino acids. CDR1 SGHRS and CDR2 YFSETQ come from the germline V gene. The CDR3 nucleotides read TGCGCCAGCAGCTTGGATGGGGGCACAGATACGCAGTATTTT. Protein: CASSLDGGTDTQYF.

This chain connects TRBV2 to TRBJ2-2; D not resolved. The CDR3 is 15 amino acids. Germline V gives CDR1 SNHLY, CDR2 FYNNEI. V lost 7 bases and J 5 bases, leaving 17 bases between the germline ends. CDR3 amino acids: CASISRLGITGELFF. In DNA form, the CDR3 reads TGTGCCAGCATCTCCCGGCTCGGTATTACCGGGGAGCTGTTTTTT.

CDR3 sequence reads: CATSTTGGGIGYGYTF. The CDR3 nucleotides read TGTGCCACCAGCACCACTGGGGGGGGTATAGGGTATGGCTACACCTTC. The rearrangement joins TRBV15 to TRBJ1-2, with D possibly being TRBD1 (5 bases). There are 16 residues in the CDR3. The germline V and J ends were trimmed by 4 bases and 5 bases, with 20 bases remaining between them. Germline CDR1 is LNHNV and CDR2 is YYDKDF (reference sequence).

This chain links TRBV28 with TRBJ1-4; D might be TRBD1 (5 bases). CDR3 length: 15 residues. Trimming took off 2 bases at V and 8 bases at J, with 15 bases between the two ends. In germline, CDR1 is MDHEN, CDR2 SYDVKM. The CDR3 loop is CASSLPQGGWEKLFF. The CDR3 DNA sequence: TGTGCCAGCAGTTTACCGCAGGGTGGATGGGAAAAACTGTTTTTT. Complete variable domain (other parts from reference TRBV28 and TRBJ1-4): DVKVTQSSRYLVKRTGEKVFLECVQDMDHENMFWYRQDPGLGLRLIYFSYDVKMKEKGDIPEGYSVSREKKERFSLILESASTNQTSMYLCASSLPQGGWEKLFFGSGTQLSVL.